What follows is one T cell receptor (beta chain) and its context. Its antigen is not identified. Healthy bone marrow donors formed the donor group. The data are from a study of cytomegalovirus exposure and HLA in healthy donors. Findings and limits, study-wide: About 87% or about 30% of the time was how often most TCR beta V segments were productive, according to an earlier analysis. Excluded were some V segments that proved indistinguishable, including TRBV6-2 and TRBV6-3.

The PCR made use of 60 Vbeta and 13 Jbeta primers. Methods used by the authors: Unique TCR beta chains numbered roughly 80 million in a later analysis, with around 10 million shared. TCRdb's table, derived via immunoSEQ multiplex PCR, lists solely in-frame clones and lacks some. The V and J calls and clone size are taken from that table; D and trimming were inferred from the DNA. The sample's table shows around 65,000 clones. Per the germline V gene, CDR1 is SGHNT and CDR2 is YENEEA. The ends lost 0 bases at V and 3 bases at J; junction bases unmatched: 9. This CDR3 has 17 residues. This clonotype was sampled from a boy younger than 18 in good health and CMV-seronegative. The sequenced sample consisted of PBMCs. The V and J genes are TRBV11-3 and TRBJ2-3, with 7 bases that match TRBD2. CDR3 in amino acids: CASSLDRWGGKTDTQYF. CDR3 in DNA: TGTGCCAGCAGCTTAGATCGGTGGGGAGGGAAGACAGATACGCAGTATTTT.